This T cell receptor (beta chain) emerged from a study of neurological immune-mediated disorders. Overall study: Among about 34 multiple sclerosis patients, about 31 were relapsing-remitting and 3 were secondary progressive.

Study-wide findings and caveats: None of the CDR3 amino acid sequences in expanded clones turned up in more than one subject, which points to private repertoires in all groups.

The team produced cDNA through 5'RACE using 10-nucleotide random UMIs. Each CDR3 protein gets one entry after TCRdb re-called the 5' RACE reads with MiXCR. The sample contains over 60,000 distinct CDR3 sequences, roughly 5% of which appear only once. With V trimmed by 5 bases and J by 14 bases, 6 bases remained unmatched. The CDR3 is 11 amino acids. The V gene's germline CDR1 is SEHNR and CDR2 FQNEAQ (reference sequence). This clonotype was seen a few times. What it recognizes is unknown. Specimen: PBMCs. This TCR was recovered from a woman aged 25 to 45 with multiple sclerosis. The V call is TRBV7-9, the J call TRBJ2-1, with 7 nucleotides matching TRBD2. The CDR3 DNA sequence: TGTGCCAGCAGCCCCGGGGGGTCGGAGTTCTTC. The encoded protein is CASSPGGSEFF. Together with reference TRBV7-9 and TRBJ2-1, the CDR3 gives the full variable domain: DTGVSQNPRHKITKRGQNVTFRCDPISEHNRLYWYRQTLGQGPEFLTYFQNEAQLEKSRLLSDRFSAERPKGSFSTLEIQRTEQGDSAMYLCASSPGGSEFFGPGTRLTVL.